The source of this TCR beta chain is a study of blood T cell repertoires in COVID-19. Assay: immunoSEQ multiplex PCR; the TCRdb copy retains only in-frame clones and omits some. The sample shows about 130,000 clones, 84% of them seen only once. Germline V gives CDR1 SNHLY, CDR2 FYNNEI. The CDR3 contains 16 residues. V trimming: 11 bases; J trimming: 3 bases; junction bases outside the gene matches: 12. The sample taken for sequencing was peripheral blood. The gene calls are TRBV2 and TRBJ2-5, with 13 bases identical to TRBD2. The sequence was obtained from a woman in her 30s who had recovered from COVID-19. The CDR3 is CASWTSGGPGEETQYF. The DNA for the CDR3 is TGTGCCTCATGGACTAGCGGGGGCCCCGGGGAAGAGACCCAGTACTTC.